The 22 T cell receptor beta chains below were found in one sample sequenced in a study of shared clonotypes between healthy human individuals. The protocol was immunoSEQ multiplex PCR, while the TCRdb copy is restricted to in-frame clones and leaves out a portion. The table shows 1.5 million to 2.5 million clones, with approximately 94% occurring only once. Cells designated naive CD8 were CD45RO-negative and were positively selected for CCR7, with terminally differentiated effector memory CD45RA+ cells excluded. The sequencing input was naive CD8+ T cells sorted from blood. Receptors originate from a man between 18 and 29 years old in good health.

V is TRBV29-1 and J is TRBJ2-3; the D is unclear. V was clipped by 4 bases and J by 2 bases, with 10 bases between them. Germline CDR1 reads SQVTM; CDR2 reads ANQGSEA. The CDR3 has 13 amino acids. This CDR3 is CSVVSRSTDTQYF. Here the CDR3 DNA reads TGCAGCGTTGTCTCACGGTCCACAGATACGCAGTATTTT.

As for this clone: One end of the junction fails to match germline, which may point to a read error. J is TRBJ1-1 and V is TRBV13; TRBD1 is a possible D gene (5 bases). CDR3 size: 13 residues. Germline V gives CDR1 PRHDT, CDR2 FYEKMQ (reference sequence). The CDR3 reads CASSSLIWDPGYF. The CDR3, as DNA: TGTGCCAGCAGCTCCCTAATATGGGACCCAGGTTACTTT. The variable domain in full, completed from reference TRBV13 and TRBJ1-1, reads AAGVIQSPRHLIKEKRETATLKCYPIPRHDTVYWYQQGPGQDPQFLISFYEKMQSDKGSIPDRFSAQQFSDYHSELNMSSLELGDSALYFCASSSLIWDPGYFGQGTRLTVV.

In regard to this clone: Other DNA sequences of this sample code for an identical CDR3. The rearrangement links TRBV30 to TRBJ2-7; the D is unclear. Trimming pared 0 bases from V and 6 bases from J, leaving 6 bases between. CDR1 and CDR2 (germline): GTSNPN, SVGIG (reference sequence). The CDR3 has 11 amino acids. In DNA form, the CDR3 reads TGTGCCTGGAGTGTTGGGCTCGAGCAGTACTTC. It codes for CAWSVGLEQYF.

The chain combines TRBV5-4 with TRBJ2-1, with TRBD2 matching over 9 bases. Germline V gives CDR1 SGHNT, CDR2 YYREEE (reference sequence). CDR3 length equals 14 residues. Trimming at V came to 4 bases and at J to 6 bases, leaving 5 bases not matched to a gene. CDR3 sequence reads: CASSPGLAPNEQFF. The DNA of the CDR3 is TGTGCCAGCAGCCCGGGACTAGCCCCCAATGAGCAGTTCTTC. Using reference TRBV5-4 and TRBJ2-1 for the parts outside the CDR3, the full variable domain is ETGVTQSPTHLIKTRGQQVTLRCSSQSGHNTVSWYQQALGQGPQFIFQYYREEENGRGNFPPRFSGLQFPNYSSELNVNALELDDSALYLCASSPGLAPNEQFFGPGTRLTVL.

The chain employs TRBV4-3 and TRBJ2-2; 10 bases agree with TRBD2. The junction had 12 bases not matched to a gene; V was cut back by 0 bases and J by 5 bases. Per germline, CDR1 LGHNA and CDR2 YSLEER. The CDR3 sequence is 19 residues long. CDR3 in amino acids: CASSQEMVLAGVGTGELFF. CDR3 in DNA: TGCGCCAGCAGCCAAGAGATGGTCCTAGCGGGAGTTGGGACCGGGGAGCTGTTTTTT.

This chain links TRBV7-8 with TRBJ2-5; 15 bases are a match to TRBD2. The V gene's germline CDR1 is SGHVS and CDR2 FQNEAQ. The V gene end was trimmed by 5 bases and the J gene end by 3 bases; junction bases not matched to a gene: 13. The CDR3 is made up of 19 amino acids. CDR3 nucleotides: TGTGCCAGCAGCACGGGACTAGCGGGAGGAGATCTCCCCGAAGAGACCCAGTACTTC. This sequence encodes CASSTGLAGGDLPEETQYF.

The chain uses TRBV6-4 and TRBJ2-7; D might be TRBD1 (5 bases). With 6 bases removed from V and 2 bases from J, the gap between germline ends came to 17 bases. The CDR3 length is 15 residues. The germline CDR1 and CDR2 sequences are MRHNA and SNTAGT. The chain's CDR3 is CASRPRSGRAYEQYF. For the CDR3, the DNA is TGTGCCAGCAGACCTCGTTCCGGCAGGGCCTACGAGCAGTACTTC.

This sequence joins TRBV13 and TRBJ2-2, with 8 bases matching TRBD2. With 3 bases clipped from V and 1 base from J, the junction kept 4 bases outside the gene matches. Germline CDR1 is PRHDT and CDR2 is FYEKMQ (reference sequence). This CDR3 is built from 16 residues. The CDR3 spells CASSLGREGNTGELFF. The CDR3 nucleotides read TGTGCCAGCAGCTTGGGACGGGAGGGGAACACCGGGGAGCTGTTTTTT.

This sequence joins TRBV4-1 and TRBJ2-7; D perhaps matches TRBD1 (5 bases). The germline V gene encodes CDR1 MGHRA and CDR2 YSYEKL. The CDR3 totals 15 residues. Trimming pared 1 base from V and 3 bases from J, leaving 13 bases between. The CDR3 loop is CASSQGLGPDYEQYF. CDR3 DNA: TGCGCCAGCAGCCAAGGGCTGGGGCCCGACTACGAGCAGTACTTC.

The chain joins TRBV5-1 to TRBJ2-6, with 10 bases lining up with TRBD1. CDR3 length: 17 amino acids. J gave up 4 bases and V 0 bases, and 4 bases lay outside the gene matches. In germline, CDR1 is SGHRS, CDR2 YFSETQ. The CDR3 DNA reads TGCGCCAGCAGCTTGGCGACAGGGGGCCGCGGGGCCAACGTCCTGACTTTC. It yields the protein CASSLATGGRGANVLTF.

The chain joins TRBV5-4 to TRBJ2-3; TRBD1 agrees at 7 bases. Germline CDR1 is SGHNT and CDR2 is YYREEE (reference sequence). The CDR3 loop spans 12 amino acids. Losses at the gene ends were 7 bases for V and 6 bases for J; bases not matched to a gene: 5. CDR3: CASGKGADTQYF. The DNA for the CDR3 is TGTGCCAGCGGGAAGGGGGCTGATACGCAGTATTTT.

The rearrangement uses TRBV28 and TRBJ1-1; D uncertain. The CDR3 is 14 amino acids. The germline V gene encodes CDR1 MDHEN and CDR2 SYDVKM. V was cut by 6 bases and J by 4 bases, with 15 bases left in between. The DNA of the CDR3 is TGTGCCAGCAGCTATAGAGTCAGCGGCACTGAAGCTTTCTTT. Protein product: CASSYRVSGTEAFF.

The rearrangement uses TRBV6-6 and TRBJ2-1; D remains ambiguous. V was trimmed by 0 bases and J by 4 bases, leaving 7 bases between them. Germline V lookup: CDR1 MNHNY, CDR2 SVGAGI (reference sequence). This CDR3 comprises 14 residues. The CDR3 sequence: CASSYSPAYNEQFF. Written as DNA, the CDR3 is TGTGCCAGCAGTTACTCCCCGGCTTACAATGAGCAGTTCTTC.

This chain links TRBV18 with TRBJ2-2; a possible D gene is TRBD1 (6 bases). The CDR3 totals 16 residues. Trimming took 8 bases from V and 3 from J, leaving 19 bases between them. Germline CDR1 KGHSH, CDR2 LQKENI. The DNA of the CDR3 is TGTGCCAGCCACGGGCTGACAGGTCTGGACACCGGGGAGCTGTTTTTT. Amino acids: CASHGLTGLDTGELFF.

This clone has only one observation. The chain links TRBV11-2 to TRBJ2-7; D is undetermined. Deletions cut 5 bases from V and 3 bases from J, with 11 bases between. The CDR3 loop spans 13 amino acids. The germline gives CDR1 SGHAT, CDR2 FQNNGV. The CDR3 region is CASSPTTDYEQYF. The CDR3 DNA is TGTGCCAGCAGCCCAACCACGGACTACGAGCAGTACTTC.

The gene calls are TRBV13 and TRBJ2-1; the D gene is possibly TRBD1 (5 bases). The length of the CDR3 is 16 residues. Looked up from germline, CDR1 is PRHDT and CDR2 is FYEKMQ (reference sequence). Trimming removed 1 base from V and 0 bases from J, with 10 bases in between. CDR3 bases: TGTGCCAGCAGCTTAGTGACAGAGAGCTCCTACAATGAGCAGTTCTTC. Translation gives CASSLVTESSYNEQFF.

V and J are TRBV5-8 and TRBJ1-1; possibly TRBD1 for D (5 bases). The CDR3 is 17 residues long. V gave up 3 bases and J gave up 2 bases, with 20 bases separating them. Germline CDR1 reads SGHTS; CDR2 reads YDEGEE. In nucleotides, the CDR3 is TGTGCCAGCAGCTATCCGACCAAGCTCGGGGCTAACACTGAAGCTTTCTTT. Its protein is CASSYPTKLGANTEAFF.

CDR3 sequence reads: CASSEDRDRGRVTEAFF. CDR3 nucleotide sequence: TGTGCCAGCAGTGAAGATAGGGACAGGGGGCGCGTCACTGAAGCTTTCTTT. The rearrangement links TRBV2 to TRBJ1-1, with 12 bases identical to TRBD1. V shed 1 base and J 4 bases; nucleotides not matched to a gene: 7. CDR3 length: 17 residues. Germline CDR1 and CDR2: SNHLY and FYNNEI.

The chain has TRBV7-9 and TRBJ2-2; TRBD2 aligns across 12 bases. The CDR3 loop spans 18 amino acids. Germline CDR1 SEHNR, CDR2 FQNEAQ (reference sequence). CDR3 in amino acids: CAKGDSRLAGDFTGELFF. CDR3 bases: TGTGCTAAGGGGGACAGCCGACTAGCGGGGGACTTCACCGGGGAGCTGTTTTTT.

The genes are TRBV30 and TRBJ1-3; D gene ambiguous. Between the trimmed V and J ends, which lost 2 bases and 4 bases, there was a span of 6 bases. CDR1 and CDR2 from the germline V gene are GTSNPN and SVGIG (reference sequence). This CDR3 is built from 12 residues. The DNA of the CDR3 is TGTGCCTGGAGTCTCTACGGAAACACCATATATTTT. Translated: CAWSLYGNTIYF.

The rearrangement uses TRBV18 and TRBJ2-7; 8 bases match TRBD1. The V segment lost 0 bases and the J segment 2 bases; nucleotides outside the gene matches: 3. The CDR3 spans 15 residues. Germline CDR1 is KGHSH and CDR2 is LQKENI. The CDR3 loop reads CASSPPDRATYEQYF. In DNA form, the CDR3 reads TGTGCCAGCTCACCACCGGACAGGGCTACCTACGAGCAGTACTTC.

This rearrangement joins TRBV4-1 to TRBJ2-5; tentative D call: TRBD2 (5 bases). The CDR3 length is 17 residues. Germline assignment: CDR1 MGHRA and CDR2 YSYEKL. Trimming cost V 0 bases and J 2 bases, with 16 bases left between them. CDR3 nucleotides: TGCGCCAGCAGCCAAGATCCCCCGAGGGCAGTACAAGAGACCCAGTACTTC. It encodes CASSQDPPRAVQETQYF.